What follows is one T cell receptor beta chain and its context. Its target is unknown. This entry comes from a study of beta chain features in type 1 diabetes. Study-level results: There were fewer insertions and more deletions at the VDJ junctions of type 1 diabetes patients. Any HLA effect on TCRB rearrangement was left unresolved by small sub-analyses. Short templates might get an advantage during PCR, and this would be equal in patients and controls.

Sorting that relied on CD45RO/CCR7/CD25/CD127/CD95/CD27 yielded CD4+ naive, central memory, regulatory and stem cell-like memory cells. The trim removed 5 bases at V and 2 bases at J, leaving 4 bases unmatched. The CDR3 sequence is 14 residues long. Germline assignment: CDR1 SNHLY and CDR2 FYNNEI. What was sequenced were expressed TCRB transcripts, since all of the isolated RNA had been reverse transcribed. Generated by immunoSEQ multiplex PCR, the TCRdb table keeps only in-frame clones and is missing some. The table records roughly 240,000 clones, more than 65% of them present only once. The sequenced sample was naive CD4+ T cells from blood. The clonotype comes from a man younger than 40 in good health. The chain carries TRBV2 and TRBJ2-3; 7 bases map to TRBD1. The CDR3 is CASSLDRNTDTQYF. The DNA for the CDR3 is TGTGCCAGCAGTCTGGACAGGAACACAGATACGCAGTATTTT.